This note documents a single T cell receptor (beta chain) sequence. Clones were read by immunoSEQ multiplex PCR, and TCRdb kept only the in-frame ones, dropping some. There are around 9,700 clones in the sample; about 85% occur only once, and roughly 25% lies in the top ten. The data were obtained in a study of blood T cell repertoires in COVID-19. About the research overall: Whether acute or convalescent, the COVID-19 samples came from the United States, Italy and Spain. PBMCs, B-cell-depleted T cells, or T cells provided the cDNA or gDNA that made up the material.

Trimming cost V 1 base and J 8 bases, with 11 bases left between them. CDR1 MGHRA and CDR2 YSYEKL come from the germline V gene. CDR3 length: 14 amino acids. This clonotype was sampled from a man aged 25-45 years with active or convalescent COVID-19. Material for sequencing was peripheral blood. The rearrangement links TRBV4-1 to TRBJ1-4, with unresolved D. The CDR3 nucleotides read TGCGCCAGCAGCCAAGTTCAATTGCAGGAAAAACTGTTTTTT. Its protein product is CASSQVQLQEKLFF.